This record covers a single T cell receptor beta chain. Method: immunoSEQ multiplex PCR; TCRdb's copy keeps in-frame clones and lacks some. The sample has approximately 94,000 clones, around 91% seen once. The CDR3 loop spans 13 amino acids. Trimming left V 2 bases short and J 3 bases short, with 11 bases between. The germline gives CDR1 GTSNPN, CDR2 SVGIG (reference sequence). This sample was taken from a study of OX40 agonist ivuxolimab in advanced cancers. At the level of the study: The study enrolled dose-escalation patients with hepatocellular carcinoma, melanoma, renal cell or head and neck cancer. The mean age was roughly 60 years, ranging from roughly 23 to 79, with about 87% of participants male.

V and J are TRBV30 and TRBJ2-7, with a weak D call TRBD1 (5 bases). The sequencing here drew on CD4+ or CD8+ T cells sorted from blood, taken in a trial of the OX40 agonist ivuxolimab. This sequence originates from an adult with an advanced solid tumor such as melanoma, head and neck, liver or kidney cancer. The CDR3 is CAWSSGSYYEQYF. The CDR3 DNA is TGTGCCTGGAGTTCAGGGTCGTACTACGAGCAGTACTTC. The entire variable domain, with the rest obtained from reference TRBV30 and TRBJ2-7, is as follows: SQTIHQWPATLVQPVGSPLSLECTVEGTSNPNLYWYRQAAGRGLQLLFYSVGIGQISSEVPQNLSASRPQDRQFILSSKKLLLSDSGFYLCAWSSGSYYEQYFGPGTRLTVT.